These 24 T cell receptor beta chains were sequenced from one sample in a study of cytomegalovirus exposure and HLA in healthy donors. Primers: 60 Vbeta forward and 13 Jbeta reverse. Using immunoSEQ multiplex PCR, the repertoire was profiled, and TCRdb retains in-frame clones only, with some absent. The sample has around 200,000 clones, almost 80% seen once. Sequenced material: PBMCs. The receptor set was obtained from a woman between 18 and 29 years old in good health and CMV-seronegative.

This sequence joins TRBV6-1 and TRBJ2-2; 7 nucleotides match TRBD1. This CDR3 contains 15 residues. Looked up from germline, CDR1 is MNHNS and CDR2 is SASEGT. The V and J ends lost 8 bases and 3 bases, in that order; junction bases with no gene match: 9. The CDR3 is CASYRGLLDTGELFF. The CDR3 DNA follows: TGTGCCAGCTACAGGGGATTACTCGACACCGGGGAGCTGTTTTTT.

Comments on this clone: The same CDR3 arises from other DNA sequences in this sample as well. The chain employs TRBV9 and TRBJ1-1; D call uncertain. Per germline, CDR1 SGDLS and CDR2 YYNGEE. This CDR3 contains 14 residues. Between the trimmed V and J ends, which lost 0 bases and 2 bases, there was a span of 8 bases. The CDR3 DNA is TGTGCCAGCAGCGTAGGCGGAGTTAACACTGAAGCTTTCTTT. It specifies CASSVGGVNTEAFF. Full variable domain (outside the CDR3, taken from reference TRBV9 and TRBJ1-1): DSGVTQTPKHLITATGQRVTLRCSPRSGDLSVYWYQQSLDQGLQFLIQYYNGEERAKGNILERFSAQQFPDLHSELNLSSLELGDSALYFCASSVGGVNTEAFFGQGTRLTVV.

This chain connects TRBV29-1 to TRBJ2-7; 8 bases are shared with TRBD1. This CDR3 contains 15 residues. CDR1 is SQVTM and CDR2 is ANQGSEA in the germline V gene. V was clipped by 7 bases and J by 6 bases; unmatched bases: 17. In DNA, the CDR3 is TGCAGCGCGGGGACCCCAGGGGCAGGGGGCGGCGAGCAGTACTTC. Translation gives CSAGTPGAGGGEQYF.

V usage is TRBV6-5 and J usage is TRBJ2-7, with D possibly matching TRBD2 (6 bases). There are 14 residues in the CDR3. Per germline, CDR1 MNHEY and CDR2 SVGAGI. V gave up 2 bases and J gave up 0 bases, with 8 bases separating them. The CDR3 nucleotides are TGTGCCAGCAGTTACGCGGGGTCCTCCTACGAGCAGTACTTC. Its protein product is CASSYAGSSYEQYF.

The gene calls are TRBV28 and TRBJ2-1; tentative D call: TRBD1 (6 bases). This CDR3 has 16 amino acids. CDR1 is MDHEN, CDR2 SYDVKM, per germline. V gave up 3 bases and J gave up 5 bases, with 17 bases separating them. CDR3 DNA: TGTGCCAGCAGTTTGAGGGGGATGGGTGGTGACAATGAGCAGTTCTTC. Residues: CASSLRGMGGDNEQFF.

The chain employs TRBV5-1 and TRBJ2-5; 11 bases agree with TRBD2. V shed 5 bases, J shed 1 base, and the junction held 4 bases outside the gene matches. This CDR3 contains 15 residues. Germline CDR1 SGHRS, CDR2 YFSETQ. For the CDR3, the DNA is TGCGCCAGCAGAGGTAGCGGGGGGGTCCAAGAGACCCAGTACTTC. This encodes CASRGSGGVQETQYF.

The chain combines TRBV4-2 with TRBJ1-5; 9 bases align to TRBD1. Germline assignment: CDR1 LGHNA and CDR2 YNFKEQ. J gave up 1 base and V 0 bases, and 7 bases lay outside the gene matches. The CDR3 runs 18 residues. The CDR3 region has the DNA TGTGCCAGCAGCCAAGACCGATACAGGGGGCCAAGCAATCAGCCCCAGCATTTT. Amino acid sequence: CASSQDRYRGPSNQPQHF.

The J gene is TRBJ2-3, the V gene TRBV5-1, with 8 positions matching TRBD2. The junction had 4 bases not matched to a gene; V was cut back by 2 bases and J by 2 bases. This CDR3 is built from 15 residues. Germline CDR1 SGHRS, CDR2 YFSETQ. DNA for the CDR3: TGCGCCAGCAGCTTTGAGCGGGGGCCCACAGATACGCAGTATTTT. As protein: CASSFERGPTDTQYF. The complete variable domain, with remaining parts taken from reference TRBV5-1 and TRBJ2-3, reads KAGVTQTPRYLIKTRGQQVTLSCSPISGHRSVSWYQQTPGQGLQFLFEYFSETQRNKGNFPGRFSGRQFSNSRSEMNVSTLELGDSALYLCASSFERGPTDTQYFGPGTRLTVL.

The V call is TRBV7-3, the J call TRBJ2-6, with D possibly TRBD2 on 5 matching bases. V dropped 2 bases and J dropped 0 bases, with 11 bases sitting between them. Germline CDR1 and CDR2: SGHTA and FQGTGA. This CDR3 is built from 17 residues. The CDR3 reads CASSLELEGSGANVLTF. CDR3 nucleotides: TGTGCCAGCAGCTTAGAGCTTGAGGGCTCTGGGGCCAACGTCCTGACTTTC.

Note on this clone: This same CDR3 is encoded by further DNA sequences in the sample. The chain combines TRBV7-9 with TRBJ1-6, with 7 bases that match TRBD1. The V segment lost 1 base and the J segment 9 bases; nucleotides outside the gene matches: 6. The germline CDR1 and CDR2 sequences are SEHNR and FQNEAQ (reference sequence). There are 15 residues in the CDR3. The CDR3 DNA sequence: TGTGCCAGCAGCTTAGGACAGGGAGTAGGTTCACCCCTCCACTTT. This sequence encodes CASSLGQGVGSPLHF.

The chain couples TRBV2 to TRBJ2-3; the match to TRBD2 covers 11 bases. Germline values: CDR1 SNHLY, CDR2 FYNNEI. V lost 5 bases and J lost 3; bases outside the gene matches: 7. The CDR3 consists of 16 residues. In nucleotides, the CDR3 is TGTGCCAGCAGTAAGGTAGCGGGGGGGCAAACAGATACGCAGTATTTT. Its protein product is CASSKVAGGQTDTQYF. The whole variable domain, filled in from reference TRBV2 and TRBJ2-3, reads EPEVTQTPSHQVTQMGQEVILRCVPISNHLYFYWYRQILGQKVEFLVSFYNNEISEKSEIFDDQFSVERPDGSNFTLKIRSTKLEDSAMYFCASSKVAGGQTDTQYFGPGTRLTVL.

The J gene is TRBJ2-7, the V gene TRBV19, with 10 bases aligning to TRBD1. Germline CDR1 reads LNHDA; CDR2 reads SQIVND (reference sequence). Germline trimming cut 5 bases from V and 11 bases from J; bases unmatched to any gene: 9. The CDR3 has 13 amino acids. The CDR3 DNA reads TGTGCCAGTAGTGAGCAGACAGGGGGCGCAAAGTACTTC. Translated, it gives CASSEQTGGAKYF.

The V and J genes are TRBV5-1 and TRBJ2-7; D might be TRBD2 (5 bases). The germline V gene encodes CDR1 SGHRS and CDR2 YFSETQ. This CDR3 is built from 13 residues. V was clipped by 2 bases and J by 9 bases, with 15 bases between them. This CDR3 is CASSLRGVRVQYF. CDR3 nucleotides: TGCGCCAGCAGCTTACGGGGTGTTCGCGTGCAGTACTTC.

DNA for the CDR3: TGTGCCAGCAGCCCCCAGGGGCCCACTGAAGCTTTCTTT. Residues: CASSPQGPTEAFF. This rearrangement joins TRBV5-6 to TRBJ1-1, with D maybe TRBD1 (6 bases). V lost 4 bases, J lost 4 bases, and 11 bases lay in between. This CDR3 contains 13 residues. CDR1 and CDR2 from the germline V gene are SGHDT and YYEEEE.

The gene calls are TRBV9 and TRBJ1-1; D remains unclear. The CDR3 has 15 amino acids. Trimming pared 3 bases from V and 4 bases from J, leaving 16 bases between. Germline CDR1 and CDR2: SGDLS and YYNGEE. The CDR3 is CASSALRTRGTEAFF. Written as DNA, the CDR3 is TGTGCCAGCAGCGCCCTCAGGACCCGGGGCACTGAAGCTTTCTTT.

This rearrangement joins TRBV6-6 to TRBJ1-2; D not certain. There are 15 residues in the CDR3. V was cut by 4 bases and J by 0 bases, with 12 bases left in between. Germline V CDR1 and CDR2: MNHNY, SVGAGI (reference sequence). CDR3 bases: TGTGCCAGCAGTTCCCCGTCTAGGACTAACTATGGCTACACCTTC. Protein product: CASSSPSRTNYGYTF.

This chain joins TRBV2 and TRBJ2-1; TRBD2 might be the D (5 bases). This CDR3 spans 11 amino acids. The ends were cut back, 9 bases at V and 5 bases at J, with 8 bases in the middle. The V gene's germline CDR1 is SNHLY and CDR2 FYNNEI. CDR3 sequence: CASRTHNEQFF. The CDR3 DNA is TGTGCCAGTAGGACTCACAATGAGCAGTTCTTC.

This chain links TRBV11-3 with TRBJ2-3; 10 bases line up with TRBD1. The length of the CDR3 is 15 residues. Trimming cost V 1 base and J 7 bases; bases outside gene matches: 5. CDR1 and CDR2 (germline): SGHNT, YENEEA. Here the CDR3 reads CASSLGRQGANTQYF. The DNA for the CDR3 is TGTGCCAGCAGCTTAGGGAGACAGGGGGCAAATACGCAGTATTTT.

This clone has a single count. The chain recombines TRBV9 with TRBJ1-4; D perhaps matches TRBD1 (6 bases). The CDR3 is 14 residues long. Germline V gene data show CDR1 as SGDLS and CDR2 as YYNGEE. V was cut by 3 bases and J by 3 bases, with 9 bases left in between. The CDR3 sequence: CASSATGANEKLFF. The CDR3 coding sequence is TGTGCCAGCAGCGCGACAGGTGCTAATGAAAAACTGTTTTTT.

This clone occurred a few times. Other nucleotide sequences from this sample produce the same CDR3. V and J are TRBV28 and TRBJ1-2, with D perhaps TRBD1 (6 bases). CDR1 and CDR2 (germline): MDHEN, SYDVKM. Trimming shortened V by 3 bases and J by 5 bases, and 13 bases separated the two germline ends. The CDR3 spans 14 residues. The CDR3 spells CASSFTGGGYGYTF. The CDR3 DNA reads TGTGCCAGCAGTTTTACGGGGGGCGGGTATGGCTACACCTTC.

This chain joins TRBV19 and TRBJ1-2; maybe TRBD1 (5 bases). V lost 6 bases and J lost 4, with 12 bases in between. The CDR3 spans 13 residues. From germline, CDR1 is LNHDA and CDR2 SQIVND (reference sequence). The CDR3 coding sequence is TGTGCCAGTAGGGCCAGGGAGGGCTATGGCTACACCTTC. Protein sequence: CASRAREGYGYTF.

This rearrangement joins TRBV4-1 to TRBJ1-6; tentative D call: TRBD1 (6 bases). This CDR3 has 14 residues. CDR1 MGHRA and CDR2 YSYEKL come from the germline V gene. Trimming stripped 1 base from V and 7 bases from J, with 8 bases between. The CDR3 nucleotides are TGCGCCAGCAGCCAAGTGAGGGGGAATTCACCCCTCCACTTT. Amino acid sequence: CASSQVRGNSPLHF.

This clone was observed once. The chain uses TRBV5-1 and TRBJ2-2; D ambiguous. The CDR3 is made up of 13 amino acids. Looked up from germline, CDR1 is SGHRS and CDR2 is YFSETQ. V lost 0 bases to trimming and J lost 6 bases, with 6 bases between them. The CDR3 reads CASSLVTAGELFF. For the CDR3, the DNA is TGCGCCAGCAGCTTGGTTACGGCCGGGGAGCTGTTTTTT.

This chain joins TRBV10-1 and TRBJ2-7; TRBD2 aligns across 13 bases. Germline lookup yields CDR1 WNHNN and CDR2 SYGVQD (reference sequence). J was trimmed by 4 bases and V by 6 bases; bases with no gene match: 0. The CDR3 runs 13 residues. This chain's CDR3 is CASRTSGRYEQYF. CDR3 sequence (DNA): TGCGCCAGCAGGACTAGCGGGAGGTACGAGCAGTACTTC.